These 17 T cell receptor beta chains were all obtained from the same sample, sequenced in a study of shared T cell receptors in the human thymus (TCRdb year 2021). The protocol used for the library was the immunoSEQ multiplex PCR assay. TCRdb's version of the immuneACCESS table is confined to in-frame rearrangements and falls short of the full clone set. An unresolved V gene accounts for under half of the shortfall where checked; the remainder is of unknown origin. Recorded for this sample are around 340,000 clones; 85% to 95% of them occurred a single time. In total, the top ten clones hold approximately 0.02% of the sample. Sequencing input: thymocytes. These receptors were obtained from a human donor.

The rearrangement uses TRBV14 and TRBJ1-1, with a possible D match to TRBD1 (6 bases). The CDR3 consists of 13 residues. Germline lookup yields CDR1 SGHDN and CDR2 FVKESK. Deletions cut 4 bases from V and 4 bases from J, with 10 bases between. The CDR3 region is CASSPGTSTEAFF. The CDR3 DNA reads TGTGCCAGCAGCCCGGGGACATCCACTGAAGCTTTCTTT. Together with reference TRBV14 and TRBJ1-1, the CDR3 gives the full variable domain: EAGVTQFPSHSVIEKGQTVTLRCDPISGHDNLYWYRRVMGKEIKFLLHFVKESKQDESGMPNNRFLAERTGGTYSTLKVQPAELEDSGVYFCASSPGTSTEAFFGQGTRLTVV.

The chain recombines TRBV4-3 with TRBJ2-7; 9 bases are shared with TRBD2. This CDR3 contains 15 residues. V lost 0 bases, J lost 4 bases, and 4 bases stayed unmatched. Germline-derived CDR1 and CDR2 are LGHNA and YSLEER. This CDR3 is CASSQESREGYEQYF. CDR3 in DNA: TGCGCCAGCAGCCAAGAGTCGCGGGAGGGGTACGAGCAGTACTTC.

The chain has TRBV10-1 and TRBJ2-7; 7 positions match TRBD1. Germline V lookup: CDR1 WNHNN, CDR2 SYGVQD (reference sequence). The CDR3 spans 15 residues. In DNA form, the CDR3 reads TGCGCGACGAGGGGGCAGCCCCTAAGGTTCTACGAGCAGTACTTC. Encoded protein: CATRGQPLRFYEQYF.

The DNA of the CDR3 is TGTGCCAGCAGCTTAGAATCCCCCCCGGTCACAGATACGCAGTATTTT. It translates to CASSLESPPVTDTQYF. The V and J genes are TRBV11-3 and TRBJ2-3; D is uncertain. Germline V gives CDR1 SGHNT, CDR2 YENEEA. This CDR3 contains 16 residues. Trimming pared 0 bases from V and 2 bases from J, leaving 12 bases between. The full variable domain, with the rest looked up from reference TRBV11-3 and TRBJ2-3, is EAGVVQSPRYKIIEKKQPVAFWCNPISGHNTLYWYLQNLGQGPELLIRYENEEAVDDSQLPKDRFSAERLKGVDSTLKIQPAELGDSAVYLCASSLESPPVTDTQYFGPGTRLTVL.

V usage is TRBV30 and J usage is TRBJ2-7, with TRBD1 as a possible D gene (6 bases). Per the germline V gene, CDR1 is GTSNPN and CDR2 is SVGIG (reference sequence). This CDR3 contains 18 residues. V lost 0 bases and J 3 bases, leaving 24 bases between the germline ends. This CDR3 is CAWSVVPQGTMSNYEQYF. The CDR3 nucleotides read TGTGCCTGGAGTGTAGTTCCTCAAGGGACAATGAGTAACTACGAGCAGTACTTC.

This clone showed up just once. The chain joins TRBV11-1 to TRBJ2-1; 8 bases line up with TRBD1. This CDR3 has 14 residues. The germline gives CDR1 SGHAT, CDR2 FQDESV (reference sequence). Losses at the gene ends were 5 bases for V and 8 bases for J; bases not matched to a gene: 8. The DNA of the CDR3 is TGTGCCAGCAGCCACGACAGGGGTGGCGATGAGCAGTTCTTC. Protein product: CASSHDRGGDEQFF.

The count of this clone is one. This chain uses TRBV7-9 with TRBJ1-5; D is ambiguous. V lost 1 base to trimming and J lost 1 base, with 8 bases between them. The CDR3 sequence is 15 residues long. CDR1 is SEHNR, CDR2 FQNEAQ, per germline (reference sequence). The CDR3 is CASSLVGKSNQPQHF. CDR3 nucleotide sequence: TGTGCCAGCAGCTTAGTGGGGAAAAGCAATCAGCCCCAGCATTTT.

The J gene is TRBJ2-5, the V gene TRBV6-5, with 8 bases aligning to TRBD1. This CDR3 is built from 14 residues. The V gene end was trimmed by 2 bases and the J gene end by 3 bases; junction bases not matched to a gene: 2. CDR1 and CDR2 from the germline V gene are MNHEY and SVGAGI. This CDR3 reads CASSYGTGEETQYF. The CDR3 DNA follows: TGTGCCAGCAGTTACGGGACAGGAGAAGAGACCCAGTACTTC.

The chain carries TRBV30 and TRBJ1-6, with D uncertain. V was trimmed by 2 bases and J by 9 bases, leaving 5 bases between them. Germline V lookup: CDR1 GTSNPN, CDR2 SVGIG (reference sequence). This CDR3 region has 11 residues. CDR3 coding DNA: TGTGCCTGGAGTCACCGTTCACCCCTCCACTTT. Amino acids: CAWSHRSPLHF.

The chain links TRBV6-6 to TRBJ2-1; TRBD2 agrees at 14 bases. CDR1 is MNHNY and CDR2 is SVGAGI in the germline V gene (reference sequence). The CDR3 contains 14 residues. J lost 15 bases, V lost 10 bases, and 14 bases had no gene match. The CDR3: CAIQPGLAGEAWFF. CDR3 nucleotide sequence: TGTGCCATCCAGCCGGGACTAGCGGGAGAAGCCTGGTTCTTC.

This chain connects TRBV5-5 to TRBJ2-1; no reliable D call. The CDR3 loop spans 15 amino acids. V was pared by 3 bases and J by 1 base, with 11 bases between. CDR1 is SGHKS, CDR2 YYEKEE, per germline (reference sequence). CDR3 sequence reads: CASSSPQRSYNEQFF. The CDR3 bases are TGTGCCAGCAGCTCCCCCCAGCGATCCTACAATGAGCAGTTCTTC.

V is TRBV6-1 and J is TRBJ1-1; weak D call: TRBD1 (6 bases). From germline, CDR1 is MNHNS and CDR2 SASEGT. This CDR3 spans 14 amino acids. Deletions cut 2 bases from V and 7 bases from J, with 14 bases between. The CDR3 loop reads CASSEFGGRGEAFF. CDR3 DNA sequence: TGTGCCAGCAGTGAATTTGGGGGGCGGGGTGAAGCTTTCTTT.

V is TRBV7-2 and J is TRBJ2-7; 7 bases map to TRBD1. The CDR3 covers 16 residues. Germline CDR1 reads SGHTA; CDR2 reads FQGNSA. V dropped 0 bases and J dropped 3; count of bases not matched to a gene: 8. CDR3 in amino acids: CASSLAFETGSYEQYF. The DNA of the CDR3 is TGTGCCAGCAGCTTAGCGTTCGAGACAGGGAGCTACGAGCAGTACTTC.

The chain has TRBV13 and TRBJ2-2; possibly TRBD1 or TRBD2 for D (5 bases each). This CDR3 spans 17 amino acids. Trimming took off 1 base at V and 2 bases at J, with 14 bases between the two ends. Germline V gene lookup returns CDR1 PRHDT and CDR2 FYEKMQ (reference sequence). The CDR3 spells CASSLAGGDLNTGELFF. The CDR3 DNA reads TGTGCCAGCAGCTTAGCCGGTGGGGACCTTAACACCGGGGAGCTGTTTTTT. Full variable domain (rest looked up from reference TRBV13 and TRBJ2-2): AAGVIQSPRHLIKEKRETATLKCYPIPRHDTVYWYQQGPGQDPQFLISFYEKMQSDKGSIPDRFSAQQFSDYHSELNMSSLELGDSALYFCASSLAGGDLNTGELFFGEGSRLTVL.

The chain's CDR3 is CASSHLAGGPYEQYF. CDR3 in DNA: TGTGCCAGCAGCCATCTAGCGGGAGGGCCCTACGAGCAGTACTTC. The rearrangement links TRBV27 to TRBJ2-7; 12 nucleotides agree with TRBD2. The CDR3 runs 15 residues. From germline, CDR1 is MNHEY and CDR2 SMNVEV (reference sequence). Trimming took 6 bases from V and 2 from J; bases not matched to a gene: 5.

The chain carries TRBV6-5 and TRBJ1-5, with D perhaps TRBD1 (5 bases). CDR3 length: 14 residues. The germline CDR1 and CDR2 sequences are MNHEY and SVGAGI. Trimming took off 5 bases at V and 6 bases at J, with 14 bases between the two ends. The CDR3 reads CASSRGRGAQPQHF. The CDR3 coding sequence is TGTGCCAGCAGTCGGGGAAGGGGTGCTCAGCCCCAGCATTTT.

The chain combines TRBV7-2 with TRBJ2-3, with 9 bases that match TRBD2. Germline values: CDR1 SGHTA, CDR2 FQGNSA. This CDR3 is 17 amino acids long. V was clipped by 4 bases and J by 13 bases; unmatched bases: 21. In DNA, the CDR3 is TGTGCCAGCAGCTGGCGACTAGCGGAGGGACCTTTCTGCGGGGAGTATTTT. It encodes CASSWRLAEGPFCGEYF.